The 19 T cell receptor beta chains listed next were all sequenced from one sample in a study of prognosis after radiotherapy for stage I lung cancer. With two-round multiplex PCR, TCR beta CDR3 sequences were amplified from genomic DNA. First-round PCR amplification was performed with primers specific to each TRBV and TRBJ gene. TCRdb ran MiXCR on the multiplex PCR reads and lists one entry per CDR3 protein. Seen here are 14,000 or so distinct CDR3 sequences, 30% observed once, and the top ten hold roughly 12%. Specimen: PBMCs, collected before or after stereotactic body radiation therapy (not recorded which). The receptor source for this set is a donor aged 50 or older with non-small cell lung cancer.

This clonotype was found many times. V gene TRBV2 combines with J gene TRBJ2-7, with no clear D. With 8 bases removed from V and 6 bases from J, the gap between germline ends came to 17 bases. The CDR3 contains 13 residues. Germline CDR1 is SNHLY and CDR2 is FYNNEI. The CDR3 here is CASYFLGVGEQYF. The CDR3, as DNA: TGTGCCAGCTATTTTTTGGGCGTGGGCGAGCAGTACTTC.

This clonotype qualifies as medium-sized. J is TRBJ1-2 and V is TRBV28; unclear D gene. Germline values: CDR1 MDHEN, CDR2 SYDVKM. V was clipped by 4 bases and J by 5 bases, with 14 bases between them. The CDR3 has 14 amino acids. The CDR3 is CASSSLDLRYGYTF. CDR3 DNA sequence: TGTGCCAGCAGTTCCCTGGACCTGAGATATGGCTACACCTTC.

Concerning this clonotype itself: A read error may produce the germline difference seen at one junction end. The chain recombines TRBV27 with TRBJ1-2, with D maybe TRBD1 (5 bases). This CDR3 comprises 13 residues. From germline, CDR1 is MNHEY and CDR2 SMNVEV (reference sequence). The CDR3 spells CASSFQGSYGYNF. In nucleotides, the CDR3 is TGTGCCAGCAGTTTTCAGGGTTCATATGGCTACAACTTC.

This clonotype is medium-sized. This sequence joins TRBV19 and TRBJ2-7, with 9 bases identical to TRBD1. This CDR3 has 12 amino acids. The V gene's germline CDR1 is LNHDA and CDR2 SQIVND (reference sequence). After removal of 10 bases from V and 3 bases from J, the junction contained 4 bases not matched to a gene. The CDR3 nucleotides are TGTGCCACCAGGGACAGGGACTACGAGCAGTACTTC. It is translated as CATRDRDYEQYF.

Comment on this clonotype: A far larger clone is only one base removed, so a read error is likely. The J gene is TRBJ2-3, the V gene TRBV6-9; D unresolved. Germline V gene data show CDR1 as MNHGY and CDR2 as SVAAGI. This CDR3 has 13 residues. The CDR3 bases are TGTTCCAGCATGGGCCAGGGCACAGATACGCAGTATTTT. Protein sequence: CSSMGQGTDTQYF.

This clonotype was observed at least ten times. The chain joins TRBV15 to TRBJ1-5; 7 positions match TRBD1. V lost 8 bases and J lost 4; bases outside the gene matches: 5. Germline V gene sequence: CDR1 LNHNV, CDR2 YYDKDF (reference sequence). This CDR3 contains 13 residues. This CDR3 is CATADRENQPQHF. The CDR3 DNA reads as TGTGCCACCGCCGACAGGGAAAATCAGCCCCAGCATTTT. Supplemented by reference TRBV15 and TRBJ1-5, the full variable domain reads DAMVIQNPRYQVTQFGKPVTLSCSQTLNHNVMYWYQQKSSQAPKLLFHYYDKDFNNEADTPDNFQSRRPNTSFCFLDIRSPGLGDTAMYLCATADRENQPQHFGDGTRLSIL.

As to this clonotype: A far larger clone is only one base removed, so a read error is likely. The chain carries TRBV6-9 and TRBJ1-6; D is possibly TRBD1 (6 bases). This CDR3 comprises 16 residues. From germline, CDR1 is MNHGY and CDR2 SVAAGI. The CDR3, as DNA: TGTGCCAGCAGTTACTCGGACAGCCTCGGGGATTCACCCATCCACTTT. It is translated as CASSYSDSLGDSPIHF.

This clonotype was recorded at least ten times. The rearrangement joins TRBV11-2 to TRBJ2-7; perhaps TRBD1 as D (6 bases). Germline V lookup: CDR1 SGHAT, CDR2 FQNNGV. Trimming took 5 bases from V and 3 from J, leaving 8 bases between them. The CDR3 has 12 amino acids. The CDR3 DNA is TGTGCCAGCAGCCCGACAGGCTACGAGCAGTACTTC. Translation: CASSPTGYEQYF.

This clonotype was counted many times. This chain links TRBV9 with TRBJ1-1; TRBD1 matches at 7 bases. The CDR3 spans 14 residues. The trim removed 0 bases at V and 7 bases at J, leaving 6 bases unmatched. CDR1 is SGDLS and CDR2 is YYNGEE in the germline V gene. Here the CDR3 reads CASSVDGDSYEAFF. The CDR3 region has the DNA TGTGCCAGCAGCGTAGATGGGGACAGCTATGAAGCTTTCTTT.

At least ten counts were recorded for this clonotype. One junction end disagrees with the germline gene, perhaps due to a read error. The chain recombines TRBV28 with TRBJ1-1; TRBD1 matches at 8 bases. Germline V CDR1 and CDR2: MDHEN, SYDVKM. CDR3 length equals 14 residues. The CDR3 here is CASTQTGEVTEASF. The DNA for the CDR3 is TGTGCCAGCACCCAGACAGGGGAGGTCACTGAAGCTTCCTTT.

This clonotype was counted ten times or more. The chain couples TRBV5-6 to TRBJ2-7; D is uncertain. This CDR3 spans 15 amino acids. CDR1 SGHDT and CDR2 YYEEEE come from the germline V gene. V shed 4 bases and J shed 3 bases, with 17 bases lying between them. This CDR3 is CASSRLGFIIYEQYF. Written as DNA, the CDR3 is TGTGCCAGCAGCAGGCTTGGATTTATTATCTACGAGCAGTACTTC.

This sequence joins TRBV5-1 and TRBJ1-3, with TRBD1 matching 8 bases. The trim removed 1 base at V and 0 bases at J, leaving 6 bases unmatched. CDR1 SGHRS and CDR2 YFSETQ come from the germline V gene. The CDR3 has 17 residues. The CDR3 region has the DNA TGCGCCAGCAGCTTGATGACAGGGGAGAGCTCTGGAAACACCATATATTTT. Translated, it gives CASSLMTGESSGNTIYF.

This clonotype is medium-sized within its sample. The chain is built from TRBV2 and TRBJ2-1, with TRBD2 as a possible D gene (6 bases). V lost 8 bases and J 3 bases, leaving 11 bases between the germline ends. This CDR3 region has 13 residues. Germline V gene sequence: CDR1 SNHLY, CDR2 FYNNEI. The CDR3 is CASLSGDYNEQFF. The CDR3 DNA is TGTGCCAGCCTATCGGGGGACTACAATGAGCAGTTCTTC.

This clonotype was detected ten times or more. This chain joins TRBV9 and TRBJ1-5; no clear D gene. V was shortened by 2 bases and J by 2 bases, with 11 bases between the two germline ends. The CDR3 is made up of 15 amino acids. Per the germline V gene, CDR1 is SGDLS and CDR2 is YYNGEE. The CDR3 spells CASSVGVMGNQPQHF. CDR3 nucleotide sequence: TGTGCCAGCAGCGTTGGGGTAATGGGCAATCAGCCCCAGCATTTT. Complete variable domain (other parts from reference TRBV9 and TRBJ1-5): DSGVTQTPKHLITATGQRVTLRCSPRSGDLSVYWYQQSLDQGLQFLIQYYNGEERAKGNILERFSAQQFPDLHSELNLSSLELGDSALYFCASSVGVMGNQPQHFGDGTRLSIL.

The chain joins TRBV6-1 to TRBJ2-7, with 10 nucleotides matching TRBD2. CDR1 and CDR2 (germline): MNHNS, SASEGT. V trimming: 3 bases; J trimming: 0 bases; junction bases outside the gene matches: 2. This CDR3 is 15 amino acids long. CDR3 in DNA: TGTGCCAGCAGTGACGGACTAGCGGTCTCCTACGAGCAGTACTTC. It codes for CASSDGLAVSYEQYF.

At least ten counts were recorded for this clonotype. The rearrangement links TRBV28 to TRBJ2-4, with a tentative D call TRBD2 (6 bases). The V end was cut by 6 bases, the J end by 0 bases, with 9 bases between. The CDR3 is 14 residues long. The germline V gene encodes CDR1 MDHEN and CDR2 SYDVKM. DNA for the CDR3: TGTGCCAGCAGGAAGCGGGCAGCCAAAAACATTCAGTACTTC. It encodes CASRKRAAKNIQYF.

In its sample, this clonotype was seen many times. This rearrangement joins TRBV3-1 to TRBJ2-2; 8 bases are a match to TRBD1. V was pared by 6 bases and J by 0 bases, with 6 bases of the junction left unmatched. The CDR3 is 16 residues long. From germline, CDR1 is LGHDT and CDR2 YNNKEL (reference sequence). DNA for the CDR3: TGTGCCAGCAGGGTCTCGGACAGGGCGAACACCGGGGAGCTGTTTTTT. It yields the protein CASRVSDRANTGELFF.

Comments on this clonotype: At one boundary the junction diverges from the germline segment, which might be a read error. This chain joins TRBV7-2 and TRBJ1-2; D remains unclear. Germline assignment: CDR1 SGHTA and CDR2 FQGNSA. The CDR3 is 15 amino acids. The CDR3, as DNA: TGTGCCAGCATCTTAGAGCGGGCGGACGTCTATGGCTATACCTTC. Encoded protein: CASILERADVYGYTF.

This clonotype was observed at least ten times. The genes are TRBV20-1 and TRBJ1-3; D uncertain. The CDR3 spans 15 residues. The V gene lost 2 bases and the J gene lost 0 bases, with 11 bases spanning the gap. The V gene's germline CDR1 is DFQATT and CDR2 SNEGSKA (reference sequence). CDR3 protein: CSARLDAYSGNTIYF. The CDR3 DNA follows: TGCAGTGCTAGATTAGACGCTTACTCTGGAAACACCATATATTTT.